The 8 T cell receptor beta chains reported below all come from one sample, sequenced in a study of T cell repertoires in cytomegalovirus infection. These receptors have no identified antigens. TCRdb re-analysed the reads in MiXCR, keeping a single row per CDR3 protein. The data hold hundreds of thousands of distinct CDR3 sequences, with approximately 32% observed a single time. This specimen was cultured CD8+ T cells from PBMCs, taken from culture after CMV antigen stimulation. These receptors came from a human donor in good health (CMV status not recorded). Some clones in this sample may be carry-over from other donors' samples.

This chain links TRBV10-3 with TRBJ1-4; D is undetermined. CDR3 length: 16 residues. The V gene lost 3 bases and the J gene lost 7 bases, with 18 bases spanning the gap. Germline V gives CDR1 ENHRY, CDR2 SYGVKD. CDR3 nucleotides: TGTGCCATCAGTGAAGTTAACCGGGCTCGGAGTGAAAAACTGTTTTTT. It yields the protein CAISEVNRARSEKLFF.

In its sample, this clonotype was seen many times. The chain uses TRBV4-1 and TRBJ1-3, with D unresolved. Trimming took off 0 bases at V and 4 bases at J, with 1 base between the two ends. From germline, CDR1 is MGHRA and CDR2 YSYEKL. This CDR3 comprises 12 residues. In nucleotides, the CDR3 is TGCGCCAGCAGCCAAGAAGGAAACACCATATATTTT. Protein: CASSQEGNTIYF.

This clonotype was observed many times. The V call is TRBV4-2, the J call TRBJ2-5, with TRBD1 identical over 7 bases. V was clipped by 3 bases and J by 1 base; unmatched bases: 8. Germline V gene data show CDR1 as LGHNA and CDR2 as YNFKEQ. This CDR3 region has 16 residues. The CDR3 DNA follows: TGTGCCAGCAGCCACCCCGGACAGGCCAGCCAAGAGACCCAGTACTTC. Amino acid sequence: CASSHPGQASQETQYF.

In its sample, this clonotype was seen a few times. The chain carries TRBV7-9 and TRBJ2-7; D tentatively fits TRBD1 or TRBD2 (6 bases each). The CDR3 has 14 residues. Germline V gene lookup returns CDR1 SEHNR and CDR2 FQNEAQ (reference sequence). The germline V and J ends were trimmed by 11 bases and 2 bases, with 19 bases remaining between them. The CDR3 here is CAYPGGRNPYEQYF. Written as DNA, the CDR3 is TGTGCCTACCCTGGGGGGCGCAACCCCTACGAGCAGTACTTC.

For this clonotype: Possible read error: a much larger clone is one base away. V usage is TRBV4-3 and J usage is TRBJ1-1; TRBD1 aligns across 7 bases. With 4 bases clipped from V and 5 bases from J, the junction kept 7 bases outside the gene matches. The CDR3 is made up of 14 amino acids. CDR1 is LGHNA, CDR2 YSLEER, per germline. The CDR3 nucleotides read TGCGCCAGCAGCCGTTTAGGGGGCTGGACTGAAGCTTTCTTT. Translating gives CASSRLGGWTEAFF.

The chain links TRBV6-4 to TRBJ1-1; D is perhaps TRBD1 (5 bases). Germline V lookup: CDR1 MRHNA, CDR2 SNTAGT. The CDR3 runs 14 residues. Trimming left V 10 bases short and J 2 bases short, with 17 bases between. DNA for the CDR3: TGTGCCAATTCGAAGTGGGGGTCTAACACTGAAGCTTTCTTT. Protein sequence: CANSKWGSNTEAFF.

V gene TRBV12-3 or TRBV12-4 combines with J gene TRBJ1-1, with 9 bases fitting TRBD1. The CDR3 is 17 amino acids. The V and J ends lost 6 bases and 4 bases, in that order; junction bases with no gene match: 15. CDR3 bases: TGTGCCAGCAGCCTTAACAGGGGGCGTATTATAGGCACTGAAGCTTTCTTT. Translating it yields CASSLNRGRIIGTEAFF.

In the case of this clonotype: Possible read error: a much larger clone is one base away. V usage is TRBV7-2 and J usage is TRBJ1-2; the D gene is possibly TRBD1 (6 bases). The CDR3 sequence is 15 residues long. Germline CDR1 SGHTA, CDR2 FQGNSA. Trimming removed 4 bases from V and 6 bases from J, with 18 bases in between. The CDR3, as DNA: TGTGCCAGCAGCTCGTCCAGAGGGGGGACAAATGGCTACACCTTC. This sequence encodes CASSSSRGGTNGYTF.